This T cell receptor beta chain was captured in a study of cytomegalovirus exposure and HLA in healthy donors. Study information: Of the donors genotyped, about 390 in all, less than 90% fell in the Caucasian-associated ancestry cluster.

Trimming took off 3 bases at V and 3 bases at J, with 5 bases between the two ends. CDR1 and CDR2 (germline): SGHRS, YFSETQ. This CDR3 contains 12 residues. This clone was detected once. Vbeta (60) and Jbeta (13) primers were used in the PCR. The protocol was immunoSEQ multiplex PCR, while the TCRdb copy is restricted to in-frame clones and leaves out a portion. The table has more than 85,000 clones, 55% to 80% seen once. Sequencing was performed on PBMCs. The rearrangement uses TRBV5-1 and TRBJ2-3; D uncertain. This receptor was obtained from a female donor in good health and CMV-seronegative. The CDR3 nucleotides read TGCGCCAGCAGCTGGCAAACAGATACGCAGTATTTT. This translates into CASSWQTDTQYF.